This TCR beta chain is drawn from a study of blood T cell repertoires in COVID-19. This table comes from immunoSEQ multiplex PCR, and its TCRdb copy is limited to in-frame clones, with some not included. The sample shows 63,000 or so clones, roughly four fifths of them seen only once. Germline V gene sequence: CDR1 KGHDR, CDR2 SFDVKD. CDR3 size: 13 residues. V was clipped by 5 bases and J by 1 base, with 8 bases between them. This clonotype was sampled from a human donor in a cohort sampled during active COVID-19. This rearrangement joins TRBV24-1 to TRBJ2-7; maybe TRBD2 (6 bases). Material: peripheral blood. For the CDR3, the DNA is TGTGCCACCAGTGCTGGAGGGTCCTACGAGCAGTACTTC. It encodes CATSAGGSYEQYF.